This T cell receptor beta chain was sequenced for a study of neurological immune-mediated disorders. Whole-study results and caveats: The level of TCR clonal expansion was highest in patients with HTLV-1-associated myelopathy and lowest in multiple sclerosis, where it fell below the level seen in healthy controls. According to phylogenetic grouping, one related-CDR3 cluster, a possible signature, contained the repertoires of 18 of 34 multiple sclerosis patients. Private repertoires in all groups were suggested by the finding that expanded clones across subjects shared no CDR3 amino acid sequences.

This clonotype was detected ten times or more. Its specificity is not known. Unsorted libraries were generated from 2 million PBMCs held at -80 degrees C. Each CDR3 protein gets one entry after TCRdb re-called the 5' RACE reads with MiXCR. Of some 60,000 distinct CDR3 sequences listed, approximately 4.6% are singletons. Sample: PBMCs. The sequence was obtained from a woman aged 50 to 60 with multiple sclerosis.

CDR3 nucleotides: TGTGCCAGCAGCTTAGGAATAGCGGGGGGGACAGATACGCAGTATTTT. Amino acids: CASSLGIAGGTDTQYF. The chain joins TRBV7-8 to TRBJ2-3; TRBD2 matches at 11 bases. This CDR3 region has 16 residues. The ends lost 1 base at V and 3 bases at J; junction bases unmatched: 3. Germline V CDR1 and CDR2: SGHVS, FQNEAQ.